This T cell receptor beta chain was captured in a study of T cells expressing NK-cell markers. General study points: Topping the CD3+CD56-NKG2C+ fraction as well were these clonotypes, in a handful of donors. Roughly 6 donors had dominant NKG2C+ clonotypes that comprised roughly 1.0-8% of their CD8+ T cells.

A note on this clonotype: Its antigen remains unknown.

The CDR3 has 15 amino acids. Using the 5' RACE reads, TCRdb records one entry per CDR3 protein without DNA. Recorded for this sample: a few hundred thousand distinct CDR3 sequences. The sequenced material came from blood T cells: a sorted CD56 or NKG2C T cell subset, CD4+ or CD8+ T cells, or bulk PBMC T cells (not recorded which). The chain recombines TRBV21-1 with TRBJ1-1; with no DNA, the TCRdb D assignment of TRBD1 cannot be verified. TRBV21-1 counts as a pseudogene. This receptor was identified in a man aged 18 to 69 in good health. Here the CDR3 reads CASSKEGGSSTEAFF.